This TCR beta chain was documented in a study of T cell clonotyping in hematopoietic cell transplantation. Broader study findings: No sorting was done, leaving CD4 and CD8 contributions mixed. Graft donor and pretransplant recipient Inverse Simpson Index values predicted broader posttransplant TCR diversity. Few recipient clonotypes overlapped donors; over 95% were de novo at given depth.

Blood collection times were about day -28 and days 30, 100, 180 posttransplant. This table comes from immunoSEQ multiplex PCR, and its TCRdb copy is limited to in-frame clones, with some not included. The profile covers nearly 9,500 clones, with 95% to 97% appearing a single time and more than 2% taken by the ten largest. Comment on this clone: Its antigen is still unknown.

Germline V CDR1 and CDR2: SGHNT, YYREEE (reference sequence). Trimming removed 1 base at V and 4 bases at J, with 9 bases between. The length of the CDR3 is 13 residues. This receptor was taken from a male patient aged 55 to 70 who had an allogeneic stem cell transplant from a related donor, so the T cells may come from the graft donor. Some clones in this sample may be carry-over from other donors' samples. The rearrangement joins TRBV5-4 to TRBJ2-7; D is possibly TRBD2 (6 bases). The source was peripheral blood mononuclear cells, collected 100 days after allogeneic stem cell transplant. The CDR3 sequence is CASSLTAGYEQYF. The CDR3 nucleotides are TGTGCCAGCAGCTTGACAGCGGGTTACGAGCAGTACTTC.